The 5 T cell receptor beta chains presented below share a single source sample, sequenced in a study of T cells in women clearing cervical HPV infection. Sequenced by immunoSEQ multiplex PCR; TCRdb stores in-frame clones only, minus some. The table for this sample gives 35,000 to 50,000 clones. Material for sequencing was blood buffy coat. These receptors were taken from a woman aged 18 to 75 with a cervical HPV16 infection that either progressed to CIN3+ or cleared (not recorded which).

Of note for this clone: The CDR3 end is not reached by the read, which stops 3 residues before it; the germline J gene fills it in. The chain has TRBV28 and TRBJ2-1; D is perhaps TRBD1 (5 bases). V was cut by 7 bases and J by 7 bases, with 17 bases left in between. This CDR3 comprises 14 residues. Germline CDR1 MDHEN, CDR2 SYDVKM. CDR3 DNA, as far as it was read: TGTGCCAGCAATCCTTCCGGGCCAGGGAATGAG. Its translation is CASNPSGPGNE. The complete CDR3 protein is CASNPSGPGNEQFF.

Points on this clone: The CDR3 end falls 3 residues outside the read, so it is completed with the germline J gene. The rearrangement uses TRBV7-2 and TRBJ1-2; 9 positions match TRBD1. Losses at the gene ends were 4 bases for V and 7 bases for J; bases not matched to a gene: 4. The CDR3 consists of 13 residues. Germline V gene sequence: CDR1 SGHTA, CDR2 FQGNSA. The covered CDR3 bases are TGTGCCAGCAGCTCTACAGGGGGCGGTGGC. Translated: CASSSTGGGG. The CDR3 reads in full as CASSSTGGGGYTF.

Notes on this clone: The CDR3 goes on 3 residues after the read ends, and that part is filled in from the germline J gene. This rearrangement joins TRBV7-2 to TRBJ1-5; tentatively, D is TRBD1 (6 bases). Germline values: CDR1 SGHTA, CDR2 FQGNSA. Between the trimmed V and J ends, which lost 5 bases and 5 bases, there was a span of 13 bases. The CDR3 covers 14 residues. CDR3: CASSTQGAHQPQHF. The sequenced part of the CDR3 DNA is TGTGCCAGCAGCACACAGGGTGCTCATCAGCCC.

On this clone: The CDR3 end lies 3 residues beyond the end of the read and is filled in from the germline J gene. This chain uses TRBV27 with TRBJ2-1; the D call may be TRBD1 or TRBD2 (7 bases each). The ends were cut back, 6 bases at V and 8 bases at J, with 26 bases in the middle. The CDR3 has 17 residues. CDR1 is MNHEY, CDR2 SMNVEV, per germline (reference sequence). The CDR3 bases that were read are TGTGCCAGCAGAAACGAGGGGGCAGGGAGCGGGACATATGAG. This codes for CASRNEGAGSGTYE. The full CDR3 protein is CASRNEGAGSGTYEQFF.

Concerning this clone: The read comes to an end 3 residues before the CDR3 does, leaving the germline J gene to fill in the end. The chain links TRBV6-1 to TRBJ1-2; tentatively, D is TRBD1 (6 bases). The CDR3 is 15 residues long. The ends were cut back, 2 bases at V and 4 bases at J, with 14 bases in the middle. Germline values: CDR1 MNHNS, CDR2 SASEGT. The CDR3 here is CASSEPGAFSYGYTF. The CDR3 DNA, read in part, is TGTGCCAGCAGTGAACCAGGGGCGTTCAGCTATGGC.